The following is a T cell receptor beta chain sequence with its context. Its target is not known. This sample's TCRbeta library carried unique molecular identifier barcodes. TCRdb itself ran the PCR reads through MiXCR, one entry per CDR3 protein. The top ten clones hold about 18% of a sample with 70,000 to 95,000 distinct CDR3 sequences, 15% to 17% of them seen once. The data stem from a study of T-cell reconstitution after alpha-beta-depleted transplantation in children. Overall study findings and caveats: At around two months after transplant, the alpha-beta T cells were reportedly derived from several hundred expanded clones that came from non-depleted graft cells. For some patients, TCRbeta diversity was high at day 60 because of recipient T cells and thymic progenitors that survived. From newly produced T cells came most of the T-cell counts and diversity one year after transplant.

This CDR3 contains 15 residues. Trimming stripped 4 bases from V and 4 bases from J, with 16 bases between. CDR1 MDHEN and CDR2 SYDVKM come from the germline V gene. This specimen was PBMCs, mostly from graft donor cells, taken 180 days after TCRalphabeta/CD19-depleted stem cell transplant. V and J are TRBV28 and TRBJ1-1; D is possibly TRBD1 (6 bases). This TCR derives from a male patient aged 2 to 10 who had a stem cell transplant for acute lymphoblastic leukemia, so the T cells may come from the graft donor. The CDR3 loop is CASSSAGPRGTEAFF. The CDR3 DNA sequence: TGTGCCAGCAGTTCAGCAGGCCCCAGGGGCACTGAAGCTTTCTTT. Using reference TRBV28 and TRBJ1-1 for the parts outside the CDR3, the full variable domain is DVKVTQSSRYLVKRTGEKVFLECVQDMDHENMFWYRQDPGLGLRLIYFSYDVKMKEKGDIPEGYSVSREKKERFSLILESASTNQTSMYLCASSSAGPRGTEAFFGQGTRLTVV.